Following are 19 T cell receptor beta chains from one sample sequenced in a study of shared clonotypes between healthy human individuals. Cells designated naive CD8 were CD45RO-negative and were positively selected for CCR7, with terminally differentiated effector memory CD45RA+ cells excluded. Repertoires were generated with immunoSEQ multiplex PCR, while TCRdb's copy carries only in-frame clones and drops some. The sample has around 600,000 clones; approximately 95% are singletons. Material for sequencing was naive CD8+ T cells sorted from blood. These receptors were taken from a woman in her 30s in good health.

This chain uses TRBV19 with TRBJ1-5; the match to TRBD1 covers 7 bases. The CDR3 sequence is 14 residues long. Germline lookup yields CDR1 LNHDA and CDR2 SQIVND (reference sequence). The V and J ends lost 9 bases and 4 bases, in that order; junction bases with no gene match: 9. This chain's CDR3 is CASWEGDSNQPQHF. Written as DNA, the CDR3 is TGTGCCAGCTGGGAGGGGGACAGTAATCAGCCCCAGCATTTT.

This sequence joins TRBV28 and TRBJ2-5, with TRBD1 matching over 9 bases. The germline V gene encodes CDR1 MDHEN and CDR2 SYDVKM. The junction had 4 bases not matched to a gene; V was cut back by 8 bases and J by 3 bases. The CDR3 is 13 amino acids. This chain's CDR3 is CASRRTGEETQYF. The CDR3 bases are TGTGCCAGCCGCCGGACAGGGGAAGAGACCCAGTACTTC.

This chain connects TRBV11-3 to TRBJ2-6, with D uncertain. Deletions cut 5 bases from V and 0 bases from J, with 5 bases between. CDR1 is SGHNT and CDR2 is YENEEA in the germline V gene. CDR3 length equals 14 residues. In DNA, the CDR3 is TGTGCCAGCAGCCCACGCTCTGGGGCCAACGTCCTGACTTTC. Its translation: CASSPRSGANVLTF.

The J gene is TRBJ2-5, the V gene TRBV28; 7 nucleotides align to TRBD1. In germline, CDR1 is MDHEN, CDR2 SYDVKM. Trimming removed 0 bases from V and 4 bases from J; junction bases left unmatched: 5. The CDR3 sequence is 15 residues long. The CDR3 DNA sequence: TGTGCCAGCAGTTTATGGGCACAGGGGAGAGAGACCCAGTACTTC. This gives the protein CASSLWAQGRETQYF.

This chain uses TRBV4-2 with TRBJ1-5, with 10 bases fitting TRBD1. J was trimmed by 5 bases and V by 0 bases; bases with no gene match: 7. The CDR3 contains 17 residues. Germline-derived CDR1 and CDR2 are LGHNA and YNFKEQ. CDR3 sequence: CASSQDPGQGEDQPQHF. The CDR3 coding sequence is TGTGCCAGCAGCCAAGATCCTGGACAGGGGGAAGATCAGCCCCAGCATTTT.

This clone was seen only once. The gene calls are TRBV5-1 and TRBJ2-2, with a possible D match to TRBD2 (6 bases). This CDR3 has 15 residues. Germline CDR1 reads SGHRS; CDR2 reads YFSETQ. With 4 bases removed from V and 2 bases from J, the gap between germline ends came to 12 bases. The CDR3 protein is CASSPRTINTGELFF. CDR3 DNA sequence: TGCGCCAGCAGCCCCCGGACTATAAACACCGGGGAGCTGTTTTTT.

V is TRBV27 and J is TRBJ1-1, with 8 bases identical to TRBD1. The CDR3 runs 17 residues. Trimming took 3 bases from V and 5 from J; bases not matched to a gene: 14. From germline, CDR1 is MNHEY and CDR2 SMNVEV (reference sequence). CDR3 residues: CASSFYYNRGSRTEAFF. DNA for the CDR3: TGTGCCAGCAGTTTTTACTACAACAGGGGGTCGAGGACTGAAGCTTTCTTT.

This sequence joins TRBV30 and TRBJ2-7; D may be TRBD1 (6 bases). The V gene lost 4 bases and the J gene lost 7 bases, with 20 bases spanning the gap. There are 14 residues in the CDR3. Germline V gives CDR1 GTSNPN, CDR2 SVGIG (reference sequence). This CDR3 reads CAWIDYNRVEEQYF. For the CDR3, the DNA is TGTGCCTGGATTGATTATAACAGGGTTGAAGAGCAGTACTTC.

J is TRBJ1-6 and V is TRBV28; D is perhaps TRBD1 (6 bases). V lost 1 base and J 7 bases, leaving 17 bases between the germline ends. Germline CDR1 and CDR2: MDHEN and SYDVKM. This CDR3 comprises 17 residues. This CDR3 is CASSLSRGINPNSPLHF. Written as DNA, the CDR3 is TGTGCCAGCAGTTTATCGAGGGGGATTAACCCAAATTCACCCCTCCACTTT.

The chain carries TRBV13 and TRBJ2-7; tentative D call: TRBD1 (6 bases). CDR1 and CDR2 (germline): PRHDT, FYEKMQ (reference sequence). The length of the CDR3 is 14 residues. Trimming cost V 3 bases and J 2 bases, with 11 bases left between them. The CDR3 coding sequence is TGTGCCAGCAGCTTCGACGGACAGCCCTACGAGCAGTACTTC. Translated, it gives CASSFDGQPYEQYF.

This chain links TRBV27 with TRBJ2-7; TRBD2 might be the D (6 bases). V lost 2 bases and J 1 base, leaving 9 bases between the germline ends. This CDR3 spans 14 amino acids. From germline, CDR1 is MNHEY and CDR2 SMNVEV (reference sequence). This CDR3 reads CASSLGGVSYEQYF. Written as DNA, the CDR3 is TGTGCCAGCAGTTTAGGAGGGGTGTCCTACGAGCAGTACTTC.

J is TRBJ2-7 and V is TRBV28, with a weak D call TRBD2 (5 bases). The CDR3 loop spans 13 amino acids. Germline V gives CDR1 MDHEN, CDR2 SYDVKM. The V end lost 3 bases, the J end lost 6 bases, and 12 bases lay between the germline ends. CDR3 sequence (DNA): TGTGCCAGCAGTTTGAGCGGATCTCTCGAGCAGTACTTC. Translation gives CASSLSGSLEQYF.

This chain connects TRBV7-9 to TRBJ1-1; 7 positions match TRBD1. The CDR3 extends over 13 amino acids. After removal of 9 bases from V and 0 bases from J, the junction contained 4 bases not matched to a gene. CDR1 is SEHNR and CDR2 is FQNEAQ in the germline V gene (reference sequence). The CDR3 DNA sequence: TGTGCCAGTAAGACAGGGATGAACACTGAAGCTTTCTTT. Translation: CASKTGMNTEAFF.

As to this clone: The final CDR3 position lacks the conserved phenylalanine or tryptophan, pointing to a likely read error. The DNA is omitted, as the CDR3 cannot be located on it reliably, and the CDR3 follows TCRdb's listing. The J gene is TRBJ1-1, the V gene TRBV27. Per the germline V gene, CDR1 is MNHEY and CDR2 is SMNVEV (reference sequence). The CDR3 is 13 residues long, ends included. CDR3 protein: CASQRGKRNPRGL.

The CDR3 loop is CASSMWMGNTGELFF. The DNA for the CDR3 is TGTGCCAGTAGTATGTGGATGGGGAACACCGGGGAGCTGTTTTTT. This chain uses TRBV19 with TRBJ2-2, with D uncertain. V shed 3 bases and J shed 1 base, with 9 bases lying between them. Per germline, CDR1 LNHDA and CDR2 SQIVND (reference sequence). The CDR3 sequence is 15 residues long.

The chain links TRBV4-1 to TRBJ2-1; tentatively, D is TRBD2 (5 bases). Between the trimmed V and J ends, which lost 3 bases and 2 bases, there was a span of 11 bases. CDR1 is MGHRA and CDR2 is YSYEKL in the germline V gene. The CDR3 has 15 amino acids. CDR3 loop: CASSHSLAAYNEQFF. CDR3 nucleotide sequence: TGCGCCAGCAGCCACTCTCTAGCAGCCTACAATGAGCAGTTCTTC.

This chain uses TRBV6-5 with TRBJ2-7, with unresolved D. The germline CDR1 and CDR2 sequences are MNHEY and SVGAGI. There are 15 residues in the CDR3. Trimming took off 1 base at V and 0 bases at J, with 10 bases between the two ends. CDR3: CASSYYAVDSYEQYF. DNA for the CDR3: TGTGCCAGCAGTTACTACGCGGTGGACTCCTACGAGCAGTACTTC.

This clone occurred once. CDR3 in DNA: TGTGCCAGCAATGATTTCCGGGACAGGCAAGAGACCCAGTACTTC. It codes for CASNDFRDRQETQYF. This chain links TRBV28 with TRBJ2-5; TRBD1 matches 8 bases. This CDR3 contains 15 residues. Trimming at V came to 7 bases and at J to 2 bases, leaving 9 bases not matched to a gene. Looked up from germline, CDR1 is MDHEN and CDR2 is SYDVKM.

CDR3 loop: CAWRTSGMLEQYF. As DNA, the CDR3 is TGTGCCTGGAGGACTAGCGGGATGCTCGAGCAGTACTTC. The chain joins TRBV30 to TRBJ2-5, with 11 bases fitting TRBD2. The closer fit of TRBJ2-7 to the DNA end suggests the J call may be wrong. The CDR3 extends over 13 amino acids. Germline CDR1 and CDR2: GTSNPN and SVGIG (reference sequence).